These 15 T cell receptor beta chains were sequenced from one sample in a study of CD8 T cells in Susac syndrome (dated by TCRdb to about 2019). Library generation was performed with the immunoSEQ multiplex PCR assay. RNA was extracted with the RNeasy kit and about 0.5 to 1 ug was reverse transcribed using random hexamers. TCRdb passed the public sequencing reads through fastp at Q25 and MiXCR, retaining productive beta sequences. Each record represents a unique CDR3 protein, reported with the most common genes and DNA among its rows. The sample table holds more than 65,000 distinct CDR3 sequences, of which around 93% were seen once. Of the sample, 0.45% to 0.5% is held by the ten largest clones. Sequenced: CD8+ T cells from PBMCs. The origin of the receptors is a human donor with Susac syndrome.

This chain joins TRBV15 and TRBJ2-4; 9 bases map to TRBD1. The CDR3 totals 14 residues. Germline-derived CDR1 and CDR2 are LNHNV and YYDKDF (reference sequence). The V gene end was trimmed by 1 base and the J gene end by 8 bases; junction bases not matched to a gene: 3. CDR3 DNA sequence: TGTGCCACCAGCAGAGCCCGGGACAGGGACATTCAGTACTTC. Its protein is CATSRARDRDIQYF.

The chain links TRBV6-5 to TRBJ1-4, with D possibly matching TRBD1 (5 bases). CDR3 length equals 16 residues. Germline V lookup: CDR1 MNHEY, CDR2 SVGAGI. The V gene lost 2 bases and the J gene lost 0 bases, with 10 bases spanning the gap. As DNA, the CDR3 is TGTGCCAGCAGTTACAGCTGGGGGGCAACTAATGAAAAACTGTTTTTT. This encodes CASSYSWGATNEKLFF.

This clonotype occurred once. The chain recombines TRBV4-1 with TRBJ1-1; D is perhaps TRBD1 (6 bases). There are 11 residues in the CDR3. The ends were cut back, 10 bases at V and 6 bases at J, with 12 bases in the middle. Germline V gives CDR1 MGHRA, CDR2 YSYEKL. DNA of the CDR3: TGCGCCACAAGTCAGGGGCCTGAAGCTTTCTTT. Protein sequence: CATSQGPEAFF.

The rearrangement joins TRBV28 to TRBJ2-1, with 8 bases lining up with TRBD2. Germline V lookup: CDR1 MDHEN, CDR2 SYDVKM. CDR3 length: 15 amino acids. Germline trimming cut 5 bases from V and 2 bases from J; bases unmatched to any gene: 5. CDR3 sequence: CASSGTGLAYNEQFF. The CDR3 DNA follows: TGTGCCAGCAGTGGGACGGGACTAGCCTACAATGAGCAGTTCTTC.

This clonotype was observed once. The rearrangement joins TRBV20-1 to TRBJ2-5; maybe TRBD1 (5 bases). V lost 1 base and J 5 bases, leaving 17 bases between the germline ends. Germline loops: CDR1 DFQATT, CDR2 SNEGSKA (reference sequence). The CDR3 has 15 residues. DNA of the CDR3: TGCAGTGCTAGAGCCCAGGGTAAAGGCTTTGAGACCCAGTACTTC. Translated: CSARAQGKGFETQYF.

V is TRBV5-4 and J is TRBJ2-7, with 9 bases that match TRBD2. CDR1 and CDR2 from the germline V gene are SGHNT and YYREEE (reference sequence). Germline trimming cut 2 bases from V and 3 bases from J; bases unmatched to any gene: 3. The CDR3 length is 14 residues. CDR3 nucleotides: TGTGCCAGCAGCTTTGCTAGCGGGAACTACGAGCAGTACTTC. Residues: CASSFASGNYEQYF.

The DNA of the CDR3 is TGTGCCACCAGTGATTTAAGCGGGAGCGCCAAAAACATTCAGTACTTC. Translated: CATSDLSGSAKNIQYF. This chain links TRBV24-1 with TRBJ2-4; 8 bases line up with TRBD2. This CDR3 region has 16 residues. Germline CDR1 KGHDR, CDR2 SFDVKD. The J segment lost 1 base and the V segment lost 1 base, leaving 2 bases of the junction unmatched.

The chain recombines TRBV19 with TRBJ1-5; D call uncertain. V was shortened by 8 bases and J by 5 bases, with 13 bases between the two germline ends. Germline assignment: CDR1 LNHDA and CDR2 SQIVND (reference sequence). There are 13 residues in the CDR3. The CDR3 DNA follows: TGTGCCAGTCTGGCGGGGTTCGATCAGCCCCAGCATTTT. Translation: CASLAGFDQPQHF.

The J gene is TRBJ2-1, the V gene TRBV27, with 7 bases identical to TRBD2. This CDR3 has 14 residues. Germline lookup yields CDR1 MNHEY and CDR2 SMNVEV (reference sequence). V lost 4 bases to trimming and J lost 10 bases; unmatched junction nucleotides: 10. CDR3 region: CASSYFRDYGEQFF. The CDR3 region has the DNA TGTGCCAGCAGTTATTTCCGGGACTATGGCGAGCAGTTCTTC.

The rearrangement uses TRBV7-8 and TRBJ2-7; TRBD2 might be the D (5 bases). CDR3 size: 14 residues. Trimming cost V 4 bases and J 0 bases, with 10 bases left between them. Germline V gives CDR1 SGHVS, CDR2 FQNEAQ. CDR3 in DNA: TGTGCCAGCAGCTCAGGACTTCCCTCCTACGAGCAGTACTTC. As protein: CASSSGLPSYEQYF. Using reference TRBV7-8 and TRBJ2-7 for the parts outside the CDR3, the full variable domain is GAGVSQSPRYKVAKRGQDVALRCDPISGHVSLFWYQQALGQGPEFLTYFQNEAQLDKSGLPSDRFFAERPEGSVSTLKIQRTQQEDSAVYLCASSSGLPSYEQYFGPGTRLTVT.

The rearrangement joins TRBV20-1 to TRBJ1-2, with unresolved D. Trimming stripped 0 bases from V and 4 bases from J, with 12 bases between. The CDR3 totals 14 residues. Germline lookup yields CDR1 DFQATT and CDR2 SNEGSKA (reference sequence). The CDR3 DNA is TGCAGTGCTAGAGATGACGGGGTTGGCTATGGCTACACCTTC. Protein sequence: CSARDDGVGYGYTF.

This clonotype was detected only once. In nucleotides, the CDR3 is TGCAGTGCTCGGGAGGCGGCCCTCTACGAGCAGTACTTC. Protein: CSAREAALYEQYF. The rearrangement uses TRBV20-1 and TRBJ2-7; 7 nucleotides match TRBD2. Germline loops: CDR1 DFQATT, CDR2 SNEGSKA (reference sequence). Trimming at V came to 5 bases and at J to 3 bases, leaving 7 bases not matched to a gene. This CDR3 is 13 amino acids long.

This clonotype was found once. The J gene is TRBJ1-1, the V gene TRBV13; possibly TRBD1 for D (5 bases). CDR3 size: 16 residues. The V and J ends lost 5 bases and 2 bases respectively, with 18 bases between them. Germline loops: CDR1 PRHDT, CDR2 FYEKMQ (reference sequence). CDR3 loop: CASSPRGVLSNTEAFF. The CDR3 nucleotides read TGTGCCAGCAGCCCCCGAGGGGTCCTATCCAACACTGAAGCTTTCTTT.

The V gene is TRBV13, the J gene TRBJ1-1; tentatively, D is TRBD1 (6 bases). The V gene's germline CDR1 is PRHDT and CDR2 FYEKMQ (reference sequence). The V end was cut by 5 bases, the J end by 1 base, with 14 bases between. The length of the CDR3 is 15 residues. CDR3 coding DNA: TGTGCCAGCAGCCTCGGACAGACGAGGAACACTGAAGCTTTCTTT. It yields the protein CASSLGQTRNTEAFF.

The gene calls are TRBV5-6 and TRBJ2-5; weak D call: TRBD1 (5 bases). This CDR3 has 12 amino acids. Germline lookup yields CDR1 SGHDT and CDR2 YYEEEE. V shed 6 bases and J shed 2 bases, with 8 bases lying between them. CDR3 loop: CASTSGQETQYF. For the CDR3, the DNA is TGTGCCAGCACCTCAGGGCAAGAGACCCAGTACTTC.